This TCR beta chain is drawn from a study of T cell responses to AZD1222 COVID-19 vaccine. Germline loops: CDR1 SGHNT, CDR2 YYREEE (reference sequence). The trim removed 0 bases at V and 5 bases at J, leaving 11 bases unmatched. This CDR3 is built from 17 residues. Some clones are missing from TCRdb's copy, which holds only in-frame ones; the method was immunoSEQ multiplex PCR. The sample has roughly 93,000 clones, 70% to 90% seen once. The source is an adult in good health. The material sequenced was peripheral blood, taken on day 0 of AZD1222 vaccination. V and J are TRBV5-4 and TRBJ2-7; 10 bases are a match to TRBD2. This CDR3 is CASSLGRHSGRIDEQYF. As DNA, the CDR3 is TGTGCCAGCAGCTTGGGTCGCCATAGCGGGAGGATCGACGAGCAGTACTTC.